The rows below give T cell receptor beta chains drawn from one sample of a study of identical twins. From the 5' RACE reads, TCRdb called clonotypes with MiXCR, one entry per CDR3 protein. In the table there are 600,000 to 800,000 distinct CDR3 sequences, 21% of which are singletons. This sample was also put to use in a study of T cells expressing NK-cell markers.

Specimen: PBMCs. These receptors all come from a woman aged 18 to 35 in good health. Both conserved end residues are part of each CDR3. The order of the fields is V gene, J gene, CDR3 protein.

V gene: TRBV5-1; J gene: TRBJ2-1; CDR3 protein: CASSLEAKGTEQFF
V gene: TRBV11-3; J gene: TRBJ2-2; CDR3 protein: CASGTGQGRGELFF
V gene: TRBV28; J gene: TRBJ2-1; CDR3 protein: CASSSVVGGQSSYNEQFF
V gene: TRBV7-2; J gene: TRBJ1-1; CDR3 protein: CASRQWNTEAFF
V gene: TRBV7-9; J gene: TRBJ1-6; CDR3 protein: CASSLEGSVDSPLHF
V gene: TRBV12-3/TRBV12-4; J gene: TRBJ1-1; CDR3 protein: CASSLVAPVEAFF
V gene: TRBV20-1; J gene: TRBJ2-1; CDR3 protein: CSAHKREGSYNEQFF
V gene: TRBV7-2; J gene: TRBJ2-5; CDR3 protein: CASSTWLAGKQETQYF
V gene: TRBV13; J gene: TRBJ1-4; CDR3 protein: CASSYGTGKSEKLFF
V gene: TRBV3-1; J gene: TRBJ2-1; CDR3 protein: CASSRAREQFF
V gene: TRBV4-3; J gene: TRBJ1-2; CDR3 protein: CASSQAAGGYTF
V gene: TRBV30; J gene: TRBJ2-3; CDR3 protein: CAWSRTRVTDTQYF
V gene: TRBV7-9; J gene: TRBJ2-1; CDR3 protein: CASSPPPGTTYNEQFF
V gene: TRBV6-1; J gene: TRBJ2-1; CDR3 protein: CASKEREGPYNEQFF
V gene: TRBV12-3/TRBV12-4; J gene: TRBJ2-7; CDR3 protein: CASSLLEGSYEQYF
V gene: TRBV27; J gene: TRBJ2-3; CDR3 protein: CASSPGTGGNTQYF
V gene: TRBV4-1; J gene: TRBJ1-4; CDR3 protein: CASSPQGTFEKLFF
V gene: TRBV20-1; J gene: TRBJ2-1; CDR3 protein: CSATEIWDNEQFF
V gene: TRBV29-1; J gene: TRBJ2-1; CDR3 protein: CSVGGSGEQFF
V gene: TRBV3-1; J gene: TRBJ2-1; CDR3 protein: CASSQFHRSYNEQFF
V gene: TRBV12-3/TRBV12-4; J gene: TRBJ2-1; CDR3 protein: CASRRGLAGGRHNEQFF
V gene: TRBV5-1; J gene: TRBJ2-3; CDR3 protein: CASSLEGSEDTQYF
V gene: TRBV11-2; J gene: TRBJ2-7; CDR3 protein: CASSSPDTSYEQYF
V gene: TRBV7-8; J gene: TRBJ1-1; CDR3 protein: CASSLTDRKAFF
V gene: TRBV12-3/TRBV12-4; J gene: TRBJ2-2; CDR3 protein: CASRQTGDPRPGELFF
V gene: TRBV5-1; J gene: TRBJ2-1; CDR3 protein: CASSFPSDEQFF
V gene: TRBV29-1; J gene: TRBJ1-1; CDR3 protein: CSVVTGGPFF
V gene: TRBV20-1; J gene: TRBJ2-7; CDR3 protein: CSARTGAHSYEQYF
V gene: TRBV12-3/TRBV12-4; J gene: TRBJ2-7; CDR3 protein: CATGVSPTGMAYEQYF
V gene: TRBV29-1; J gene: TRBJ1-2; CDR3 protein: CSVVLDAANYGYTF
V gene: TRBV20-1; J gene: TRBJ2-3; CDR3 protein: CCARRPLAGGDTQYF
V gene: TRBV10-2; J gene: TRBJ1-2; CDR3 protein: CASSVGTEGYTF
V gene: TRBV20-1; J gene: TRBJ1-1; CDR3 protein: CSASRTANTEAFF
V gene: TRBV3-1; J gene: TRBJ2-1; CDR3 protein: CASSQDRIVWDEQFF
V gene: TRBV7-9; J gene: TRBJ2-1; CDR3 protein: CASSARRTGEPYNEQFF
V gene: TRBV11-2; J gene: TRBJ2-1; CDR3 protein: CASSLSGNPYNEQFF
V gene: TRBV5-1; J gene: TRBJ2-1; CDR3 protein: CASSLTGQGGNEQFF
V gene: TRBV25-1; J gene: TRBJ2-1; CDR3 protein: CASSEYFRRGHNEQFF
V gene: TRBV15; J gene: TRBJ2-2; CDR3 protein: CATSRDLLAGVNGELFF
V gene: TRBV12-3/TRBV12-4; J gene: TRBJ1-5; CDR3 protein: CASSLQSQGGTPQHF
V gene: TRBV25-1; J gene: TRBJ2-7; CDR3 protein: CASSPAGGTEQYF
V gene: TRBV4-1; J gene: TRBJ1-1; CDR3 protein: CASSQEYTEAFF
V gene: TRBV5-1; J gene: TRBJ2-1; CDR3 protein: CASSSLWGINNEQFF
V gene: TRBV12-3/TRBV12-4; J gene: TRBJ2-1; CDR3 protein: CATFKVSSYNEQFF
V gene: TRBV9; J gene: TRBJ2-7; CDR3 protein: CASSVGREYEQYF
V gene: TRBV6-1; J gene: TRBJ1-5; CDR3 protein: CASSPDSNSNQPQHF
V gene: TRBV7-3; J gene: TRBJ2-1; CDR3 protein: CASSPGLRTYNEQFF
V gene: TRBV12-3/TRBV12-4; J gene: TRBJ2-6; CDR3 protein: CASSLRSGANVLTF
V gene: TRBV6-5; J gene: TRBJ2-6; CDR3 protein: CASSYSRLAGSGANVLTF
V gene: TRBV7-2; J gene: TRBJ2-1; CDR3 protein: CASSSVGLAYNEQFF
V gene: TRBV11-2; J gene: TRBJ2-6; CDR3 protein: CASSVWDRGGSGANVLTF
V gene: TRBV5-1; J gene: TRBJ2-3; CDR3 protein: CASSLASSGGDTQYF
V gene: TRBV5-1; J gene: TRBJ2-7; CDR3 protein: CASSFGTSGGNEQYF
V gene: TRBV12-3/TRBV12-4; J gene: TRBJ1-2; CDR3 protein: CATEDRAGYGYTF
V gene: TRBV29-1; J gene: TRBJ2-1; CDR3 protein: CSANSRRGGYNEQFF
V gene: TRBV11-2; J gene: TRBJ2-4; CDR3 protein: CASSLAGPGNIQYF
V gene: TRBV5-1; J gene: TRBJ1-2; CDR3 protein: CASSQATGNGYTF
V gene: TRBV4-1; J gene: TRBJ2-5; CDR3 protein: CASRKREKETQYF
V gene: TRBV5-6; J gene: TRBJ1-6; CDR3 protein: CASSAYQRENSPLHF
V gene: TRBV3-1; J gene: TRBJ2-7; CDR3 protein: CASSQGRSSGRRERYF